This passage covers 4 T cell receptor beta chains from one sample sequenced in a study of blood T cell repertoires in COVID-19. Profiling relied on immunoSEQ multiplex PCR, and the TCRdb table lists in-frame clones only, not all of them. Among about 230,000 clones listed, around 84% were seen once. Sequencing was carried out using peripheral blood. The receptors stem from a man between 35 and 55 years old with acute or convalescent COVID-19.

CDR3 nucleotide sequence: TGTGCCAGCAGCCAACAACCAAGGGGACTAGCGGGGGGCTCAAGCTCCTACGAGCAGTACTTC. Amino acids: CASSQQPRGLAGGSSSYEQYF. V is TRBV7-6 and J is TRBJ2-7, with 15 positions matching TRBD2. Germline-derived CDR1 and CDR2 are SGHVS and FNYEAQ. V trimming: 5 bases; J trimming: 0 bases; junction bases outside the gene matches: 17. The CDR3 has 21 residues.

V usage is TRBV6-4 and J usage is TRBJ1-6; TRBD1 matches at 10 bases. The CDR3 runs to 16 residues. Germline CDR1 MRHNA, CDR2 SNTAGT. Trimming took 3 bases from V and 12 from J; bases not matched to a gene: 11. CDR3 sequence (DNA): TGTGCCAGCAGTGAAACCCCCGACAGGGGGCGCTTACCCCTCCACTTT. Translation gives CASSETPDRGRLPLHF.

The chain carries TRBV6-5 and TRBJ1-4; a weak D match, TRBD1 (6 bases). Trimming stripped 4 bases from V and 8 bases from J, with 17 bases between. The CDR3 extends over 15 amino acids. Germline V gives CDR1 MNHEY, CDR2 SVGAGI. CDR3 in DNA: TGTGCCAGCAGTTCCCGGGGGGGCAGGGCCGAAAAACTGTTTTTT. Translating gives CASSSRGGRAEKLFF.

The chain has TRBV5-1 and TRBJ1-1; 7 bases match TRBD1. V lost 3 bases, J lost 3 bases, and 2 bases stayed unmatched. This CDR3 is 13 amino acids long. The germline CDR1 and CDR2 sequences are SGHRS and YFSETQ. CDR3 in amino acids: CASSWTGDTEAFF. For the CDR3, the DNA is TGCGCCAGCAGCTGGACAGGTGACACTGAAGCTTTCTTT.